This T cell receptor (beta chain) emerged from a study of technical replicates of blood from a handful of donors (dated by TCRdb to the late 2010s). The germline V gene (reference sequence) yields SGHNT for CDR1 and YYREEE for CDR2. Relative to germline, V is missing 6 bases and J is missing 8 bases, with 10 bases of the junction outside any gene match. Reading from cysteine to phenylalanine, the CDR3 counts 15 amino acids. The kept DNA is CDR3 alone, 45 bases in frame from the first base. The library relied on the immunoSEQ multiplex PCR assay. TCRdb retrieved this table from immuneACCESS and kept in-frame rearrangements only. Not all clones are present; in checked studies, unresolved V genes account for under half, and no reason is known for the remainder. In this sample the table shows tens of thousands of clones, 94% of which occur a single time. Of the sample, about 0.27% is held by the ten largest clones.

Points on this clone: The clone's antigen remains unknown. One base away there is no much larger clone; base qualities are not given.

The receptor was derived from a human donor in good health. The sequence links TRBV5-4 to TRBJ2-1; 11 nucleotides in the junction match TRBD2. Sequencing input: T cells isolated from PBMCs. The CDR3 region has the sequence CASTPSGRPSDEQFF. The DNA sequence follows: TGTGCCAGCACACCTAGCGGGAGGCCGTCGGATGAGCAGTTCTTC.